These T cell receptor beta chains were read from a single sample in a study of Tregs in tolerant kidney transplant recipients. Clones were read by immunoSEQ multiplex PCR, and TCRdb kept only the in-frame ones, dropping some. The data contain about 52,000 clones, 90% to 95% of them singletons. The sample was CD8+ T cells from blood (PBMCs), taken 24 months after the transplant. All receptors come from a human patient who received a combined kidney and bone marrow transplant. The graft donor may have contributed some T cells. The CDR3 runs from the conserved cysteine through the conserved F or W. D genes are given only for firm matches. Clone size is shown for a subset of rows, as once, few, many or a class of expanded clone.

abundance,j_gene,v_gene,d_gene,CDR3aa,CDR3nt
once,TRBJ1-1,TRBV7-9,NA,CASQRDTLNTEAFF,TGTGCCAGTCAAAGGGACACCCTGAACACTGAAGCTTTCTTT
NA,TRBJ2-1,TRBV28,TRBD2,CASSTRLAAEQFF,TGTGCCAGCAGTACCAGACTAGCGGCTGAGCAGTTCTTC
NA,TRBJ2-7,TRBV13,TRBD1,CASSGTGTYEQYF,TGTGCCAGTTCGGGGACAGGGACCTACGAGCAGTACTTC
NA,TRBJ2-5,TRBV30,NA,CAWNNGAGYQETQYF,TGTGCCTGGAATAATGGAGCGGGTTACCAAGAGACCCAGTACTTC
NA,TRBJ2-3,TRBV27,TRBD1,CASSPGTVYHDTQYF,TGTGCCAGCAGTCCCGGGACAGTGTATCATGATACGCAGTATTTT
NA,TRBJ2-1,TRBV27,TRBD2,CASSPTSGSIYEQFF,TGTGCCAGCAGTCCGACTAGCGGGAGTATCTATGAGCAGTTCTTC
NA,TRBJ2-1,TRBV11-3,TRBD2,CASSLFGGANEQFF,TGTGCCAGCAGCTTATTCGGGGGGGCAAATGAGCAGTTCTTC
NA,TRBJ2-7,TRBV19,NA,CASSMVSSYEQYF,TGTGCCAGTAGTATGGTTTCGAGCTACGAGCAGTACTTC
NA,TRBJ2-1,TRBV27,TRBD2,CASSWDSGGYNEQFF,TGTGCCAGCAGTTGGGACTCGGGGGGCTACAATGAGCAGTTCTTC
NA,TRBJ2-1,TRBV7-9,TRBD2,CASIGSGPYNEQFF,TGTGCCAGCATCGGTAGCGGGCCCTACAATGAGCAGTTCTTC
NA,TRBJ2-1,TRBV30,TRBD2,CAWSVGAGALDEQFF,TGTGCCTGGAGTGTAGGAGCGGGAGCTTTGGATGAGCAGTTCTTC
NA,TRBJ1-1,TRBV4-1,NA,CASTVQGVGTEAFF,TGCGCCAGCACCGTACAGGGTGTTGGGACTGAAGCTTTCTTT
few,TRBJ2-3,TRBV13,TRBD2,CASSLVGGAAQYF,TGTGCCAGCAGCTTAGTCGGGGGGGCTGCGCAGTATTTT
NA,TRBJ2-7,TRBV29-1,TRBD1,CSVEGTGGYEQYF,TGCAGCGTTGAGGGGACAGGGGGCTACGAGCAGTACTTC
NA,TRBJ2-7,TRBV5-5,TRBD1,CASSSPGQGFSEQYF,TGTGCCAGCAGCTCACCGGGACAGGGATTTTCCGAGCAGTACTTC
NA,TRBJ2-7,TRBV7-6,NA,CASSLAVLGAHEQYF,TGTGCCAGCAGCTTAGCGGTTCTGGGGGCCCACGAGCAGTACTTC
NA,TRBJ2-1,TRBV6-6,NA,CASSPPTSPEQFF,TGTGCCAGCAGCCCACCCACTAGCCCCGAGCAGTTCTTC
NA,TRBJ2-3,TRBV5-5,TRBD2,CASSFREMTSGAYTDTQYF,TGTGCCAGCAGCTTTAGGGAGATGACTAGCGGGGCTTACACAGATACGCAGTATTTT
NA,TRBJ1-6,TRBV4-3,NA,CASSQDSTTGYNSPLHF,TGCGCCAGCAGCCAAGATTCAACTACGGGATATAATTCCCCCCTCCACTTT